These T cell receptor beta chains were read from a single sample in a study of blood T cell repertoires in COVID-19. Generated by immunoSEQ multiplex PCR, the TCRdb table keeps only in-frame clones and is missing some. Among hundreds of thousands of clones, around 89% were seen once, and the ten largest hold 3.5% to 5%. The sequenced sample was PBMCs or T cells enriched from blood (not recorded which). These receptors were obtained from a young woman with acute COVID-19. CDR3s include the opening cysteine and the closing phenylalanine or tryptophan. D genes are given only for firm matches. Rows give clone size only sometimes, using once, few, many, or a class for an expanded clone.

abundance	v_gene	d_gene	j_gene	CDR3nt	CDR3aa
NA	TRBV10-3	NA	TRBJ2-2	TGTGCCATCAGTATACAGAACACCGGGGAGCTGTTTTTT	CAISIQNTGELFF
NA	TRBV28	NA	TRBJ1-4	TGTGCCAGCAGTTGGGGTGGGGAATCGGGGGAAAAACTGTTTTTT	CASSWGGESGEKLFF
NA	TRBV2	NA	TRBJ1-2	TGTGCCAGCAGTGAAACGGGGTACTATGGCTACACCTTC	CASSETGYYGYTF
NA	TRBV7-9	NA	TRBJ1-2	TGTGCCAGCAGTGCTCAGGGTACTTCTAGAGGCTACACCTTC	CASSAQGTSRGYTF
few	TRBV18	TRBD1	TRBJ1-6	TGTGCCAGCTCACCGAATTACGTCGGACAGGGCGGCGATTCACCCCTCCACTTT	CASSPNYVGQGGDSPLHF
NA	TRBV18	NA	TRBJ1-3	TGTGCCAGCTCACCACTAAACAGAAACACCATATATTTT	CASSPLNRNTIYF
once	TRBV7-8	TRBD2	TRBJ2-1	TGTGCCAGCAGCACGCCTAGCGGGGGTTACAATGAGCAGTTCTTC	CASSTPSGGYNEQFF
NA	TRBV6-4	NA	TRBJ1-5	TGTGCCAGCAGTGAGCAGGCAGGGCAGCCCCAGCATTTT	CASSEQAGQPQHF
NA	TRBV6-1	NA	TRBJ1-1	TGTGCCAGCAGTGAAGGGGGCCTCCTCCTAAGGGCTATCGAAGCTTTCTTT	CASSEGGLLLRAIEAFF
NA	TRBV9	NA	TRBJ1-2	TGTGCCAGCAGCGTTGGGAGGTCCTATGGCTACACCTTC	CASSVGRSYGYTF
NA	TRBV9	TRBD1	TRBJ1-3	TGTGCCAGCAGCCAACAGGGGATCCCTGGAAACACCATATATTTT	CASSQQGIPGNTIYF
NA	TRBV2	NA	TRBJ2-2	TGTGCCAGCAGGACAGGCACGAACACCGGGGAGCTGTTTTTT	CASRTGTNTGELFF
NA	TRBV10-1	NA	TRBJ1-2	TGCGCCAGCAGAGTTGACAGGTTCGGCGGCTACACCTTC	CASRVDRFGGYTF
NA	TRBV28	TRBD1	TRBJ2-5	TGTGCCAGCAGTTCCCAAGGACAGGGCCAAGAGACCCAGTACTTC	CASSSQGQGQETQYF
once	TRBV19	NA	TRBJ1-1	TGTGCCAGTAGACGGGAGCAGAACACTGAAGCTTTCTTT	CASRREQNTEAFF
NA	TRBV10-2	TRBD1	TRBJ2-7	TGCGCCAGCAGCTCTGTCGACAGGGCCCGGGCCTACGAGCAGTACTTC	CASSSVDRARAYEQYF
NA	TRBV10-3	TRBD1	TRBJ2-1	TGTGCCATCAGGGCCGGGACAGGTTACAATGAGCAGTTCTTC	CAIRAGTGYNEQFF
NA	TRBV9	TRBD2	TRBJ2-7	TGTGCCAGCAGCGTAAGTACTAGCGGGAGGGCCAGTCTCTACGAGCAGTACTTC	CASSVSTSGRASLYEQYF
NA	TRBV2	NA	TRBJ2-5	TGTGCCAGCAGTGGACTAGTGGAGACCCAGTACTTC	CASSGLVETQYF
once	TRBV7-6	TRBD2	TRBJ2-3	TGTGCCAGCAGCTTGGGGGGGGGACTAGCGGGCACAGATACGCAGTATTTT	CASSLGGGLAGTDTQYF
NA	TRBV12-5	TRBD2	TRBJ2-7	TGTGCTAGTAGCAGGGGGACTAGCGGGGACCCCTACGAGCAGTACTTC	CASSRGTSGDPYEQYF
NA	TRBV19	NA	TRBJ1-2	TGTGCCAGTGCGCTGGACAGTCGAAACTATGGCTACACCTTC	CASALDSRNYGYTF